This TCR beta chain was found in a study of spatial heterogeneity in lung cancer. General study findings and limits: Detection of ubiquitous tumor TCRs in blood was higher at resection than follow-up.

Time point meaning: sample taken at primary tumor resection. Material for sequencing was whole RNA from tumor, nontumor lung or frozen PBMC, left unsorted. 55 to 80 TRACERx patients with early, untreated non-small cell lung cancer donated samples. V was pared by 0 bases and J by 8 bases, with 8 bases between. Germline CDR1 and CDR2: SGHRS and YFSETQ. The CDR3 is 12 residues long. Using its own MiXCR run on the 5' RACE reads, TCRdb lists one record per CDR3 protein. The sample consists of over 90,000 distinct CDR3 sequences, approximately 8.6% of them appearing once. This clonotype was seen ten or more times. What it recognizes is unknown.

The origin of this receptor is a male donor with early-stage non-small cell lung cancer. The sample in question was PBMCs, obtained at surgery. The V call is TRBV5-1, the J call TRBJ1-2; the D gene is possibly TRBD1 (5 bases). This CDR3 is CASSLAEGGYTF. The CDR3 nucleotides are TGCGCCAGCAGCTTGGCCGAGGGGGGCTACACCTTC.